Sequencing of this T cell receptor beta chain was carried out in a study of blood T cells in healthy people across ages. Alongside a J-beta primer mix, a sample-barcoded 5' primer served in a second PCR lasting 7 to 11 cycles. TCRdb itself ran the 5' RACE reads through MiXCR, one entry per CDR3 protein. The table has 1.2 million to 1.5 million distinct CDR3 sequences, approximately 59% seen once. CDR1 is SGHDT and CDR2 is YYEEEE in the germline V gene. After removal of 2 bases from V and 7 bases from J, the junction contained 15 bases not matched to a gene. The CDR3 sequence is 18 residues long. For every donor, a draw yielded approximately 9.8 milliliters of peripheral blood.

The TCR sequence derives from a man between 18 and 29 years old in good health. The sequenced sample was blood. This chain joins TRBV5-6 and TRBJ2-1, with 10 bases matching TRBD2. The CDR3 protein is CASSFMSESGRVFNEQFF. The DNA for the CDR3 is TGTGCCAGCAGCTTTATGTCCGAAAGCGGGAGGGTCTTTAATGAGCAGTTCTTC.